Listed below are T cell receptor beta chains from one sample, sequenced in a study of blood T cell repertoires in COVID-19. TCRdb keeps only in-frame clones here, not all; method: immunoSEQ multiplex PCR. The sample lists about 520,000 clones; 75% to 90% were seen once. The sequenced sample was peripheral blood. The receptors derive from a human donor in a cohort sampled during active COVID-19. Each CDR3 is given with its conserved first and last residue.

V gene: TRBV19
CDR3 protein: CASSLLAGVDTQYF

V gene: TRBV7-9
CDR3 protein: CASSLAQGRGTFF

V gene: TRBV5-1
CDR3 protein: CASSLELPGGETQYF

V gene: TRBV7-2
CDR3 protein: CASSLVTGGLLAGEQYF

V gene: TRBV27
CDR3 protein: CASKVSSYNSPLHF

V gene: TRBV4-3
CDR3 protein: CASSQVYPSNYGYTF

V gene: TRBV3-1/TRBV3-2
CDR3 protein: CASSQKSGGLGRAETQYF

V gene: TRBV14
CDR3 protein: CASSQDPGLTSYEQYF

V gene: TRBV5-1
CDR3 protein: CASRNREGDTQYF

V gene: TRBV27
CDR3 protein: CASSSWGPGRNSPLHF

V gene: TRBV3-1/TRBV3-2
CDR3 protein: CASSFRDINTGELFF

V gene: TRBV19
CDR3 protein: CASSGRGLGEQYF

V gene: TRBV6-5
CDR3 protein: CASTMRGQGAAQYF